The clone carrying this T cell receptor beta chain was observed a handful of times. Its antigen is still unknown. The data derive from a study of regulatory T cells in long-lasting Graves disease. Study in general: More than 5 years of antithyroid drugs with positive TSH receptor antibodies defined persistent Graves' disease. Study results and caveats: Newly diagnosed disease favored TRBV20-1 and TRBJ2-1 over persistent disease. Relative to newly diagnosed Graves' patients, persistent ones had lower TCR diversity.

CDR3 size: 15 residues. Trimming cost V 6 bases and J 4 bases; bases outside gene matches: 9. The germline CDR1 and CDR2 sequences are MNHNS and SASEGT. Time point noted: persistent/refractory GD, antithyroid drugs over 5 years with positive TRAb. Construction of the TCR library relied on RNA isolated from PBMCs. According to the study, TCR beta libraries were built with iRepertoire HTBI primers and CDR3-region Arm-PCR. TCRdb re-derived calls from the multiplex PCR reads in MiXCR, one entry per CDR3 protein. The table lists around 500,000 distinct CDR3 sequences, 20% of them singletons. The TCR sequence derives from a female donor with Graves disease. The source material was peripheral blood mononuclear cells (PBMCs), sampled when the disease was refractory, from a patient treated with antithyroid drugs. The chain links TRBV6-1 to TRBJ1-5, with TRBD1 identical over 7 bases. This chain's CDR3 is CASSDPGQSNQPQHF. In DNA, the CDR3 is TGTGCCAGCAGCGACCCGGGACAGTCAAATCAGCCCCAGCATTTT.